The next 8 T cell receptor beta chains were all read from a single sample in a study of T cell responses to AZD1222 COVID-19 vaccine. Repertoires were generated with immunoSEQ multiplex PCR, while TCRdb's copy carries only in-frame clones and drops some. The sample lists approximately 110,000 clones; 85% to 90% were seen once. The source was peripheral blood, collected on day 0 of AZD1222 vaccination. These receptors were collected from an adult in good health.

The rearrangement links TRBV28 to TRBJ2-1; 14 bases agree with TRBD2. Germline CDR1 MDHEN, CDR2 SYDVKM. The V gene end was trimmed by 5 bases and the J gene end by 7 bases; junction bases not matched to a gene: 4. This CDR3 region has 15 residues. The DNA of the CDR3 is TGTGCCAGCAGTCGGACTAGCGGGGGGAGGAATGAGCAGTTCTTC. Protein sequence: CASSRTSGGRNEQFF.

This clone was counted a single time. This chain joins TRBV2 and TRBJ2-7; 7 bases align to TRBD2. The V gene's germline CDR1 is SNHLY and CDR2 FYNNEI. The CDR3 consists of 15 residues. The V and J ends lost 4 bases and 3 bases, in that order; junction bases with no gene match: 9. In DNA form, the CDR3 reads TGTGCCAGCAGTGTAGGAGCGGGGACCAGCTACGAGCAGTACTTC. Protein sequence: CASSVGAGTSYEQYF.

The rearrangement links TRBV10-3 to TRBJ2-3; 8 bases fit TRBD2. The CDR3 has 14 amino acids. Germline lookup yields CDR1 ENHRY and CDR2 SYGVKD. V was pared by 11 bases and J by 4 bases, with 11 bases of the junction left unmatched. The CDR3 here is CAAKTVAGSDTQYF. CDR3 DNA sequence: TGTGCCGCAAAAACCGTAGCGGGATCAGATACGCAGTATTTT.

The chain combines TRBV27 with TRBJ2-2; 7 nucleotides agree with TRBD1. Germline loops: CDR1 MNHEY, CDR2 SMNVEV (reference sequence). Trimming removed 5 bases from V and 2 bases from J; junction bases left unmatched: 8. CDR3 size: 16 residues. CDR3 sequence: CASSIDGTANTGELFF. The CDR3 DNA sequence: TGTGCCAGCAGTATAGACGGGACAGCCAACACCGGGGAGCTGTTTTTT.

The chain joins TRBV11-3 to TRBJ2-6; D tentatively reads TRBD1 or TRBD2 (5 bases each). The CDR3 totals 18 residues. The V gene's germline CDR1 is SGHNT and CDR2 YENEEA. V shed 0 bases and J shed 0 bases, with 12 bases lying between them. The CDR3 region has the DNA TGTGCCAGCAGCTTAGATCGGCCAGGGACCTCTGGGGCCAACGTCCTGACTTTC. It specifies CASSLDRPGTSGANVLTF.

The rearrangement uses TRBV5-1 and TRBJ2-3, with D uncertain. The CDR3 extends over 12 amino acids. V was clipped by 1 base and J by 6 bases, with 6 bases between them. Germline CDR1 SGHRS, CDR2 YFSETQ. The CDR3 nucleotides are TGCGCCAGCAGCTTGAGTCTTGATACGCAGTATTTT. Amino acids: CASSLSLDTQYF.

V is TRBV7-2 and J is TRBJ1-1; unclear D gene. Trimming cost V 5 bases and J 2 bases, with 9 bases left between them. Germline V gives CDR1 SGHTA, CDR2 FQGNSA. The CDR3 is made up of 13 amino acids. The CDR3 is CASSLQVNTEAFF. The CDR3 bases are TGTGCCAGCAGCCTGCAGGTTAACACTGAAGCTTTCTTT.

The chain employs TRBV7-8 and TRBJ2-7, with D perhaps TRBD1 or TRBD2 (5 bases each). The germline V and J ends were trimmed by 3 bases and 0 bases, with 12 bases remaining between them. The CDR3 runs to 15 residues. The germline V gene encodes CDR1 SGHVS and CDR2 FQNEAQ. CDR3 protein: CASSLQGRSSYEQYF. The CDR3 bases are TGTGCCAGCAGCTTGCAGGGACGCAGCTCCTACGAGCAGTACTTC.